The next 30 T cell receptor beta chains were all read from a single sample in a study of Ad26.COV2.S vaccination and SARS-CoV-2 variants. As to treatment: around 19 received Ad26.COV2.S at low or high dose, single or two shots; 5 received placebo; per-sample allocation not given. Sampling was done on day 63 after the first vaccine or placebo injection. Data came from immunoSEQ multiplex PCR; TCRdb stores just in-frame clones and leaves some out. The data contain some 520,000 clones, roughly 89% of them singletons. The material sequenced was peripheral blood, taken in a trial of Ad26.COV2.S vaccine versus placebo. The receptors originated from a person aged 18-65 years who received the Ad26.COV2.S COVID-19 vaccine or a placebo.

The rearrangement links TRBV7-9 to TRBJ1-4; D gene unclear. This CDR3 contains 15 residues. Trimming took 3 bases from V and 3 from J, leaving 11 bases between them. Germline V gives CDR1 SEHNR, CDR2 FQNEAQ (reference sequence). The CDR3 bases are TGTGCCAGCAGCTTGGCGGCCCCCCCTAATGAAAAACTGTTTTTT. This gives the protein CASSLAAPPNEKLFF.

Written as DNA, the CDR3 is TGTGCCAGCAGCCTCCGAGGGGGGAACACTGAAGCTTTCTTT. This sequence encodes CASSLRGGNTEAFF. The J gene is TRBJ1-1, the V gene TRBV3-1 (or the pseudogene TRBV3-2); D might be TRBD1 (6 bases). Germline values: CDR1 LGHDT, CDR2 YNNKEL (reference sequence). The CDR3 runs to 14 residues. The V end lost 4 bases, the J end lost 1 base, and 10 bases lay between the germline ends.

This clone was counted between two and nine times. This chain uses TRBV7-8 with TRBJ2-1; TRBD2 might be the D (7 bases). The germline V gene encodes CDR1 SGHVS and CDR2 FQNEAQ. V was cut by 6 bases and J by 8 bases, with 20 bases left in between. This CDR3 is 15 amino acids long. The CDR3 DNA reads as TGTGCCAGCAGGCGGGGGCGGGACCACCGACATGAGCAGTTCTTC. Amino acid sequence: CASRRGRDHRHEQFF.

This clone was observed a handful of times. The chain recombines TRBV6-1 with TRBJ1-5; D is unclear. V was trimmed by 3 bases and J by 8 bases, leaving 8 bases between them. This CDR3 has 12 residues. The germline V gene encodes CDR1 MNHNS and CDR2 SASEGT. CDR3 in DNA: TGTGCCAGCAGTGACCCTATAGAGCCCCAGCATTTT. It codes for CASSDPIEPQHF.

The chain joins TRBV5-1 to TRBJ2-1; 9 bases line up with TRBD1. V lost 2 bases to trimming and J lost 4 bases; unmatched junction nucleotides: 7. The CDR3 extends over 16 amino acids. CDR1 is SGHRS, CDR2 YFSETQ, per germline. The CDR3 sequence: CASSFGGTGLYNEQFF. The CDR3 bases are TGCGCCAGCAGCTTCGGCGGGACAGGGTTGTACAATGAGCAGTTCTTC.

J is TRBJ1-1 and V is TRBV11-2; D unresolved. Germline values: CDR1 SGHAT, CDR2 FQNNGV. This CDR3 spans 13 amino acids. V was shortened by 3 bases and J by 8 bases, with 13 bases between the two germline ends. The CDR3 DNA sequence: TGTGCCAGCAGCTTTTATAGTGGTAGGGAAGCTTTCTTT. Translation: CASSFYSGREAFF.

The sample holds a few counts of this clone. The J gene is TRBJ2-1, the V gene TRBV19; 11 bases are shared with TRBD1. The CDR3 length is 13 residues. V gave up 8 bases and J gave up 9 bases; unmatched junction bases: 6. The germline V gene has CDR1 LNHDA and CDR2 SQIVND (reference sequence). Written as DNA, the CDR3 is TGTGCCAGTGGGGACAGGGGGTTTAGTGAGCAGTTCTTC. Translation gives CASGDRGFSEQFF.

The genes are TRBV28 and TRBJ2-7, with unresolved D. V lost 2 bases and J 5 bases, leaving 7 bases between the germline ends. Germline V gives CDR1 MDHEN, CDR2 SYDVKM. The CDR3 sequence is 12 residues long. CDR3 amino acids: CASSLQLNEQYF. The CDR3 coding sequence is TGTGCCAGCAGTTTACAACTGAACGAGCAGTACTTC.

This clone was recorded once. The chain uses TRBV6-6 and TRBJ1-2; D is ambiguous. CDR1 is MNHNY, CDR2 SVGAGI, per germline (reference sequence). The CDR3 is 14 residues long. The germline V and J ends were trimmed by 0 bases and 4 bases, with 9 bases remaining between them. CDR3 region: CASSYSGDTYGYTF. DNA for the CDR3: TGTGCCAGCAGTTACTCGGGAGACACCTATGGCTACACCTTC.

J is TRBJ1-5 and V is TRBV2, with unresolved D. CDR3 size: 12 residues. The V end lost 3 bases, the J end lost 9 bases, and 9 bases lay between the germline ends. Germline CDR1 and CDR2: SNHLY and FYNNEI. The CDR3 bases are TGTGCCAGCAGTGATCCGGCATCGCCCCAGCATTTT. Encoded protein: CASSDPASPQHF.

This clone came up once. V gene TRBV7-2 combines with J gene TRBJ2-5; no reliable D call. This CDR3 has 13 amino acids. Germline lookup yields CDR1 SGHTA and CDR2 FQGNSA. V was shortened by 3 bases and J by 5 bases, with 10 bases between the two germline ends. CDR3 sequence: CASSLDPRETQYF. The CDR3 DNA reads TGTGCCAGCAGCTTGGACCCAAGGGAGACCCAGTACTTC.

V and J are TRBV27 and TRBJ2-2, with TRBD2 matching over 8 bases. The CDR3 is 15 residues long. Unmatched junction bases numbered 8, after V lost 5 bases and J lost 6 bases. From germline, CDR1 is MNHEY and CDR2 SMNVEV (reference sequence). The DNA of the CDR3 is TGTGCCAGCAGTCAAAGCGGGGGCGGGCCCGGGGAGCTGTTTTTT. Protein: CASSQSGGGPGELFF.

The chain uses TRBV7-8 and TRBJ2-2; D might be TRBD1 (5 bases). From germline, CDR1 is SGHVS and CDR2 FQNEAQ. The CDR3 covers 14 residues. Trimming shortened V by 2 bases and J by 4 bases, and 8 bases separated the two germline ends. The CDR3 loop is CASSLLGATGELFF. CDR3 DNA: TGTGCCAGCAGCTTACTAGGGGCCACCGGGGAGCTGTTTTTT.

This rearrangement joins TRBV28 to TRBJ2-7; the D gene is possibly TRBD2 (6 bases). The germline V gene has CDR1 MDHEN and CDR2 SYDVKM. V lost 3 bases and J 3 bases, leaving 9 bases between the germline ends. The CDR3 sequence is 13 residues long. The CDR3, as DNA: TGTGCCAGCAGTTTTCGGGGGATCTACGAGCAGTACTTC. Translated, it gives CASSFRGIYEQYF. The variable domain in full, completed from reference TRBV28 and TRBJ2-7, reads DVKVTQSSRYLVKRTGEKVFLECVQDMDHENMFWYRQDPGLGLRLIYFSYDVKMKEKGDIPEGYSVSREKKERFSLILESASTNQTSMYLCASSFRGIYEQYFGPGTRLTVT.

The V gene is TRBV15, the J gene TRBJ1-5; 9 positions agree with TRBD1. Germline assignment: CDR1 LNHNV and CDR2 YYDKDF (reference sequence). V was clipped by 3 bases and J by 1 base; unmatched bases: 7. The CDR3 is 17 amino acids. The CDR3: CATSSRTGAISNQPQHF. CDR3 coding DNA: TGTGCCACCAGCAGCCGGACAGGGGCTATAAGCAATCAGCCCCAGCATTTT. Together with reference TRBV15 and TRBJ1-5, the CDR3 gives the full variable domain: DAMVIQNPRYQVTQFGKPVTLSCSQTLNHNVMYWYQQKSSQAPKLLFHYYDKDFNNEADTPDNFQSRRPNTSFCFLDIRSPGLGDTAMYLCATSSRTGAISNQPQHFGDGTRLSIL.

CDR3 loop: CASSPQQGSYEQYF. The CDR3 coding sequence is TGTGCCAGCAGCCCCCAACAGGGCTCCTACGAGCAGTACTTC. V is TRBV11-2 and J is TRBJ2-7, with D maybe TRBD1 (6 bases). The CDR3 is 14 amino acids. Germline CDR1 reads SGHAT; CDR2 reads FQNNGV. Between the trimmed V and J ends, which lost 5 bases and 0 bases, there was a span of 11 bases.

V is TRBV19 and J is TRBJ1-2, with a tentative D call TRBD1 (6 bases). This CDR3 is built from 14 residues. Germline V gene lookup returns CDR1 LNHDA and CDR2 SQIVND (reference sequence). V lost 1 base, J lost 4 bases, and 10 bases lay in between. In nucleotides, the CDR3 is TGTGCCAGTAGTATAGCAGGGGAAGGCTATGGCTACACCTTC. Its protein is CASSIAGEGYGYTF.

The chain is built from TRBV7-2 and TRBJ2-1; D might be TRBD1 (5 bases). In germline, CDR1 is SGHTA, CDR2 FQGNSA. The CDR3 is 15 residues long. The germline V and J ends were trimmed by 1 base and 7 bases, with 14 bases remaining between them. The CDR3 DNA follows: TGTGCCAGCAGCTTAGAGGGGCGGAAACTAAATGAGCAGTTCTTC. Amino acid sequence: CASSLEGRKLNEQFF.

V gene TRBV7-3 combines with J gene TRBJ2-2, with 12 positions matching TRBD1. Germline V gives CDR1 SGHTA, CDR2 FQGTGA. The CDR3 has 17 residues. V shed 0 bases, J shed 6 bases, and the junction held 5 bases outside the gene matches. The CDR3, as DNA: TGTGCCAGCAGCTTAACCGCCGGGACAGGGGGCTCCGGGGAGCTGTTTTTT. Amino acid sequence: CASSLTAGTGGSGELFF.

The gene calls are TRBV10-1 and TRBJ1-1; possibly TRBD1 for D (5 bases). Germline assignment: CDR1 WNHNN and CDR2 SYGVQD (reference sequence). The V end lost 7 bases, the J end lost 5 bases, and 11 bases lay between the germline ends. The CDR3 covers 12 residues. The CDR3 sequence is CASIHRGTEAFF. The CDR3 nucleotides read TGCGCCAGCATCCATCGGGGGACTGAAGCTTTCTTT.

V gene TRBV5-6 combines with J gene TRBJ2-3; 7 bases agree with TRBD2. This CDR3 is built from 15 residues. CDR1 and CDR2 (germline): SGHDT, YYEEEE. Losses at the gene ends were 5 bases for V and 6 bases for J; bases not matched to a gene: 12. The CDR3 reads CASSPSGAILDTQYF. The CDR3 nucleotides read TGTGCCAGCAGTCCTAGCGGAGCCATCCTGGATACGCAGTATTTT.

This rearrangement joins TRBV7-8 to TRBJ1-6; TRBD1 agrees at 9 bases. The CDR3 has 15 amino acids. Germline CDR1 is SGHVS and CDR2 is FQNEAQ. Trimming at V came to 5 bases and at J to 10 bases, leaving 9 bases not matched to a gene. The chain's CDR3 is CASSRGGDRESPLHF. CDR3 sequence (DNA): TGTGCCAGCAGCCGGGGGGGGGACAGGGAATCACCCCTCCACTTT.

The chain employs TRBV6-5 and TRBJ1-1; 7 bases are a match to TRBD1. Trimming at V came to 0 bases and at J to 6 bases, leaving 7 bases not matched to a gene. Looked up from germline, CDR1 is MNHEY and CDR2 is SVGAGI. CDR3 size: 15 residues. CDR3 bases: TGTGCCAGCAGTTACTCGACAGGGCCAGACCCTGAAGCTTTCTTT. This codes for CASSYSTGPDPEAFF.

The V call is TRBV6-2 or TRBV6-3, the J call TRBJ2-7, with TRBD2 identical over 12 bases. The CDR3 loop spans 16 amino acids. V dropped 2 bases and J dropped 2; count of bases not matched to a gene: 4. Looked up from germline, CDR1 is MNHEY and CDR2 is SVGEGT. CDR3 DNA sequence: TGTGCCAGCAGTTACAGAGGACTAGCGGGAACCTACGAGCAGTACTTC. This encodes CASSYRGLAGTYEQYF.

This clone was seen a few times. The chain couples TRBV7-3 to TRBJ1-1; D unresolved. Trimming pared 4 bases from V and 0 bases from J, leaving 12 bases between. CDR1 is SGHTA, CDR2 FQGTGA, per germline. The CDR3 consists of 15 residues. In DNA form, the CDR3 reads TGTGCCAGCAGCTCACTACGGGGAGTGAACACTGAAGCTTTCTTT. Residues: CASSSLRGVNTEAFF.

The chain uses TRBV9 and TRBJ2-1, with D perhaps TRBD2 (6 bases). V was pared by 2 bases and J by 8 bases, with 11 bases between. Looked up from germline, CDR1 is SGDLS and CDR2 is YYNGEE. The CDR3 totals 13 residues. In nucleotides, the CDR3 is TGTGCCAGCAGCGTGGCTAGCGCCGATGAGCAGTTCTTC. It encodes CASSVASADEQFF.

The J gene is TRBJ1-4, the V gene TRBV6-6, with 7 bases identical to TRBD1. Germline V gene data show CDR1 as MNHNY and CDR2 as SVGAGI (reference sequence). This CDR3 has 13 amino acids. The J segment lost 5 bases and the V segment lost 9 bases, leaving 6 bases of the junction unmatched. Here the CDR3 DNA reads TGTGCCAGTCTGACAGGGCCAAATGAAAAACTGTTTTTT. Translated, it gives CASLTGPNEKLFF.

The V and J genes are TRBV11-2 and TRBJ1-3; D is undetermined. Deletions cut 1 base from V and 4 bases from J, with 8 bases between. CDR1 and CDR2 from the germline V gene are SGHAT and FQNNGV. This CDR3 is 14 amino acids long. In DNA form, the CDR3 reads TGTGCCAGCAGCTTAGGGCAATCGGGAAACACCATATATTTT. This codes for CASSLGQSGNTIYF.

The chain recombines TRBV21-1 with TRBJ2-5; the D call TRBD2 from the table was never checked on the DNA. TRBV21-1 is shown as a pseudogene. CDR3 length: 19 residues. The CDR3 DNA is TGTGCCAGCAGCAAAGGGGGCGGGAGAGGTTTTTTAGGGGCAGAGACCCAGTACTTC. Translated: CASSKGGGRGFLGAETQYF.

This chain connects TRBV10-3 to TRBJ1-6; 8 positions agree with TRBD1. In germline, CDR1 is ENHRY, CDR2 SYGVKD. The V gene end was trimmed by 2 bases and the J gene end by 7 bases; junction bases not matched to a gene: 4. The CDR3 runs 15 residues. The CDR3 spells CAISEADRANSPLHF. As DNA, the CDR3 is TGTGCCATCAGTGAGGCGGACAGGGCCAATTCACCCCTCCACTTT.